This TCR beta chain is drawn from a study of cytomegalovirus exposure and HLA in healthy donors. The primer mix had 60 Vbeta and 13 Jbeta primers. The protocol was immunoSEQ multiplex PCR, while the TCRdb copy is restricted to in-frame clones and leaves out a portion. This sample has 85,000 to 130,000 clones, with 65% to 80% found just once. This CDR3 has 11 amino acids. CDR1 MNHEY and CDR2 SVGAGI come from the germline V gene. Source material: PBMCs. The clonotype comes from a woman aged 45-65 years in good health and CMV-seropositive. The chain has TRBV6-5 and TRBJ2-5; D gene ambiguous. The DNA end is more similar to TRBJ2-7, so the J call may be wrong. In nucleotides, the CDR3 is TGTGCCAGCAGTTCAGGCAACGAGCAGTACTTC. Its protein product is CASSSGNEQYF.